This T cell receptor beta chain was recorded in a study of T cells in Graves' hyperthyroidism and ophthalmopathy. Amplified TCR beta CDR3 regions came from RNA transcripts. An initial round of RT-PCR targeting the TCR CDR3 relied on the HTBI primer set. TCRdb fed the multiplex PCR reads into MiXCR, producing one record per CDR3 protein. The data hold 410,000 or so distinct CDR3 sequences, with about 15% observed a single time. For ophthalmopathy patients, the Clinical Activity Score was at least 3 and the NOSPECS grade at least 4; duration was under 3 months. The study excluded patients with uncontrolled infection, other autoimmune disease, pregnancy or lactation. Germline V lookup: CDR1 SGHRS, CDR2 YFSETQ. V was clipped by 3 bases and J by 2 bases; unmatched bases: 10. CDR3 length equals 19 residues.

Sequenced material: blood. V usage is TRBV5-1 and J usage is TRBJ2-5; 16 bases map to TRBD2. The sequence came from a man younger than 35 with Graves' ophthalmopathy. This CDR3 is CASSYPPGTSGGEQETQYF. CDR3 sequence (DNA): TGCGCCAGCAGCTACCCCCCCGGGACTAGCGGGGGGGAGCAAGAGACCCAGTACTTC.